This T cell receptor beta chain was sequenced in a study of response to subunit inactivated influenza vaccine. This clonotype has just a few counts. The antigen is not known. Study-wide results and caveats: It was the authors' suggestion that each seasonal influenza vaccination recruits few new T cells.

MiXCR, run by TCRdb on the RT-PCR reads, gives a single entry per CDR3 protein. The sample contains fewer than 650,000 distinct CDR3 sequences, under 15% of which appear only once. Germline CDR1 and CDR2: SGHTA and FQGNSA. The length of the CDR3 is 15 residues. V was clipped by 3 bases and J by 7 bases; unmatched bases: 9. This specimen was PBMCs from blood, taken more than 35 days after vaccination. This clonotype originated in a man aged 45 to 65 who received an inactivated influenza vaccine. The genes are TRBV7-2 and TRBJ2-7; TRBD2 agrees at 10 bases. In DNA form, the CDR3 reads TGTGCCAGCAGCTTCACAGCGGGAGGGAGGGGTGAGCAGTACTTC. Amino acid sequence: CASSFTAGGRGEQYF.